This passage covers 16 T cell receptor beta chains from one sample sequenced in a study of T cells in localized non-small cell lung cancer. TCRdb's table, derived via immunoSEQ multiplex PCR, lists solely in-frame clones and lacks some. The sample has around 90,000 clones; around three quarters are singletons. The sequencing here drew on PBMCs, taken before any cancer treatment. These receptors were obtained from a man between 40 and 75 years old with stage II squamous cell lung carcinoma.

This chain uses TRBV5-1 with TRBJ2-3; TRBD1 aligns across 8 bases. V lost 4 bases to trimming and J lost 1 base; unmatched junction nucleotides: 8. This CDR3 spans 16 amino acids. The V gene's germline CDR1 is SGHRS and CDR2 YFSETQ. This chain's CDR3 is CASSPTGGSGTDTQYF. The DNA for the CDR3 is TGCGCCAGCAGCCCCACAGGGGGGTCCGGCACAGATACGCAGTATTTT.

The chain joins TRBV28 to TRBJ1-2; possible D gene TRBD1, 5 bases. This CDR3 is 17 amino acids long. The V and J ends lost 4 bases and 7 bases respectively, with 25 bases between them. Germline V CDR1 and CDR2: MDHEN, SYDVKM. The CDR3 here is CASSYRLGDHRGFGYTF. CDR3 DNA: TGTGCCAGCAGTTACCGACTTGGGGACCACCGAGGGTTTGGCTACACCTTC.

The genes are TRBV5-6 and TRBJ2-2, with TRBD1 matching 7 bases. This CDR3 spans 14 amino acids. Trimming cost V 4 bases and J 4 bases; bases outside gene matches: 4. From germline, CDR1 is SGHDT and CDR2 YYEEEE. The DNA of the CDR3 is TGTGCCAGCAGCACCGACAGGGCCACCGGGGAGCTGTTTTTT. This codes for CASSTDRATGELFF.

This rearrangement joins TRBV5-1 to TRBJ2-2; weak D call: TRBD2 (6 bases). V dropped 4 bases and J dropped 0 bases, with 10 bases sitting between them. This CDR3 region has 15 residues. Germline V gives CDR1 SGHRS, CDR2 YFSETQ. CDR3 in DNA: TGCGCCAGCAGCGGAGGGAAAACGAACACCGGGGAGCTGTTTTTT. Translating it yields CASSGGKTNTGELFF.

This chain joins TRBV19 and TRBJ1-4; D gene unclear. This CDR3 spans 15 amino acids. Germline V gives CDR1 LNHDA, CDR2 SQIVND (reference sequence). Trimming removed 3 bases from V and 8 bases from J, with 16 bases in between. The CDR3 region is CASSMGGLGSEKLFF. CDR3 DNA: TGTGCCAGTAGTATGGGCGGTCTCGGATCCGAAAAACTGTTTTTT.

The rearrangement uses TRBV18 and TRBJ2-2; D remains unclear. This CDR3 is built from 12 residues. The germline V and J ends were trimmed by 2 bases and 7 bases, with 5 bases remaining between them. The germline gives CDR1 KGHSH, CDR2 LQKENI. The DNA for the CDR3 is TGTGCCAGCTCACCAAATGACGGGGAGCTGTTTTTT. Translating it yields CASSPNDGELFF.

The rearrangement joins TRBV4-1 to TRBJ2-7, with D perhaps given as TRBD1 or TRBD2 (5 bases each). The CDR3 totals 15 residues. Germline CDR1 and CDR2: MGHRA and YSYEKL. Trimming took 4 bases from V and 7 from J, leaving 20 bases between them. CDR3 sequence: CASSLNRDGMGEQYF. CDR3 in DNA: TGCGCCAGCAGCCTGAACCGGGACGGGATGGGGGAGCAGTACTTC.

The chain is built from TRBV6-5 and TRBJ2-7; 10 bases agree with TRBD1. This CDR3 has 13 residues. CDR1 and CDR2 (germline): MNHEY, SVGAGI. V lost 6 bases, J lost 5 bases, and 4 bases stayed unmatched. This CDR3 is CASSRDRGDEQYF. As DNA, the CDR3 is TGTGCCAGCAGCAGGGACAGGGGCGACGAGCAGTACTTC.

The rearrangement joins TRBV6-4 to TRBJ2-1; D is unresolved. The CDR3 runs 14 residues. Germline CDR1 reads MRHNA; CDR2 reads SNTAGT. Trimming stripped 0 bases from V and 6 bases from J, with 9 bases between. In nucleotides, the CDR3 is TGTGCCAGCAGTGACTCGGGAAGCACCAATGAGCAGTTCTTC. Translating gives CASSDSGSTNEQFF.

This sequence joins TRBV27 and TRBJ2-3; TRBD2 matches 7 bases. This CDR3 comprises 14 residues. Trimming cost V 3 bases and J 3 bases; bases outside gene matches: 3. Germline assignment: CDR1 MNHEY and CDR2 SMNVEV (reference sequence). The CDR3 loop is CASSLLADTDTQYF. The CDR3 DNA reads TGTGCCAGCAGTTTGCTAGCGGATACAGATACGCAGTATTTT.

This rearrangement joins TRBV7-2 to TRBJ2-7; D unclear. Germline V gene sequence: CDR1 SGHTA, CDR2 FQGNSA. V was clipped by 1 base and J by 3 bases, with 7 bases between them. The CDR3 is 13 amino acids. The chain's CDR3 is CASSLVGVYEQYF. In DNA, the CDR3 is TGTGCCAGCAGCTTAGTTGGGGTCTACGAGCAGTACTTC.

This chain joins TRBV5-4 and TRBJ1-4; 9 positions agree with TRBD1. From germline, CDR1 is SGHNT and CDR2 YYREEE (reference sequence). V shed 3 bases and J 10 bases; nucleotides not matched to a gene: 13. The CDR3 runs to 16 residues. The CDR3 reads CASSSDPGQGIGKLFF. CDR3 nucleotides: TGTGCCAGCAGCTCGGACCCGGGACAGGGTATAGGAAAACTGTTTTTT.

In its sample, this clone ranks as medium-sized. V gene TRBV7-9 combines with J gene TRBJ2-7; the D gene is possibly TRBD1 (7 bases). Germline V gene data show CDR1 as SEHNR and CDR2 as FQNEAQ (reference sequence). The CDR3 sequence is 12 residues long. Trimming left V 5 bases short and J 11 bases short, with 16 bases between. The CDR3, as DNA: TGTGCCAGCAGCCTTGGGGGGACAGAAAAGTACTTC. As protein: CASSLGGTEKYF.

This clone showed up just once. This same CDR3 is encoded by further DNA sequences in the sample. The J gene is TRBJ1-2, the V gene TRBV5-4, with D unclear. From germline, CDR1 is SGHNT and CDR2 YYREEE (reference sequence). There are 13 residues in the CDR3. V lost 0 bases and J lost 2, with 5 bases in between. The CDR3 DNA is TGTGCCAGCAGCTTGGGGGGAAACTATGGCTACACCTTC. Its protein product is CASSLGGNYGYTF.

The CDR3 DNA sequence: TGTGCCAGCAGCCGAAAATTACAGAAGACTGAAGCTTTCTTT. Amino acid sequence: CASSRKLQKTEAFF. This chain connects TRBV5-4 to TRBJ1-1, with D uncertain. This CDR3 region has 14 residues. Germline V gene sequence: CDR1 SGHNT, CDR2 YYREEE (reference sequence). Between the trimmed V and J ends, which lost 4 bases and 5 bases, there was a span of 15 bases.

The chain joins TRBV5-1 to TRBJ2-3; D perhaps matches TRBD1 (6 bases). The germline V gene has CDR1 SGHRS and CDR2 YFSETQ. V was pared by 3 bases and J by 0 bases, with 11 bases between. CDR3 length: 15 residues. CDR3 in DNA: TGCGCCAGCAGCTCTTCAGGGGCCAGCACAGATACGCAGTATTTT. It codes for CASSSSGASTDTQYF.